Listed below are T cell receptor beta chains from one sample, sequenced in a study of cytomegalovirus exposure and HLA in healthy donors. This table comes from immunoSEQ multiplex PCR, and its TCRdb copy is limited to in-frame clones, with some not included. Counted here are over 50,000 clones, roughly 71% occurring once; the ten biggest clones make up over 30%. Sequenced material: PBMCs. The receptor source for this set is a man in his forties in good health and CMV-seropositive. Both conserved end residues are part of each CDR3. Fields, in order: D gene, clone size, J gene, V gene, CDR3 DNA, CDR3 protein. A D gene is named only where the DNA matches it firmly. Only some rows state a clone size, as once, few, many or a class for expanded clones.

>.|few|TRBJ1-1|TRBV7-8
TGTGCCAGCAGCCCGACAAGGAACACTGAAGCTTTCTTT
CASSPTRNTEAFF
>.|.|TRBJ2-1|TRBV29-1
TGCAGCGTTGATGGTAGTTACAATGAGCAGTTCTTC
CSVDGSYNEQFF
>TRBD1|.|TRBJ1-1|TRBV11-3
TGTGCCAGCAGCGTCACAGGGGGCGCGGGAGCTTTCTTT
CASSVTGGAGAFF
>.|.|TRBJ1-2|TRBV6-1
TGTGCCAGCCTCCCTAGTATAGGTTCTAACTATGGTTACACCTTC
CASLPSIGSNYGYTF
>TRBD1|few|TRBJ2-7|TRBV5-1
TGCGCCAGCAGCTCCTACAGGGGGCGCCGGTACGAGCAGTACTTC
CASSSYRGRRYEQYF
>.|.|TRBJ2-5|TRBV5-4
TGTGCCAGCAGCCTGGGGGTTATGCGGGGTGGGGAAGAGACCCAGTACTTC
CASSLGVMRGGEETQYF
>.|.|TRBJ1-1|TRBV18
TGTGCCAGCTCACCCCCGGCCCCTCGCGGCACTGAAGCTTTCTTT
CASSPPAPRGTEAFF
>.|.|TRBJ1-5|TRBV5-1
TGCGCCAGCAGCTTGGGACCAAGCGGAGGTCAGCCCCAGCATTTT
CASSLGPSGGQPQHF
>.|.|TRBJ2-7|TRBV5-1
TGCGCCAGCAGCTTGGAAGGCCAGGGGTTGGACGAGCAGTACTTC
CASSLEGQGLDEQYF
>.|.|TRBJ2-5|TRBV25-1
TGTGCCAGCAGTGAATCCGGACTCCCCCAAGAGACCCAGTACTTC
CASSESGLPQETQYF
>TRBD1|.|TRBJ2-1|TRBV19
TGTGCCAGTAGTCCCTACAGGGGCGAAGGGGATGAGCAGTTCTTC
CASSPYRGEGDEQFF
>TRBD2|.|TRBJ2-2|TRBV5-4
TGTGCCAGCAGCTTGGGACTAGCGGAGGGGGGTAACACCGGGGAGCTGTTTTTT
CASSLGLAEGGNTGELFF
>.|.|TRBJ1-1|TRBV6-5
TGTGCCAGCATCCCGGAGGGAAGAGGTGAAGCTTTCTTT
CASIPEGRGEAFF
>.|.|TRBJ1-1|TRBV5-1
TGCGCCAGCAGCGCGGATATTCTCGCGAACACTGAAGCTTTCTTT
CASSADILANTEAFF
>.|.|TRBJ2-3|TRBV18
TGTGCCAGCTCACCACCGGCGGAAAGGCCCACAGATACGCAGTATTTT
CASSPPAERPTDTQYF
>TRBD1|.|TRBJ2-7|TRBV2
TGTGCCAGCAGTGTAGAAGGGACAGGGTTGTACGAGCAGTACTTC
CASSVEGTGLYEQYF
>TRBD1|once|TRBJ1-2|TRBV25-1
TGTGCCAGCAGTGGGGACAGCTATGGCTACACCTTC
CASSGDSYGYTF
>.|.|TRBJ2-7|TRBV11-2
TGTGCCAGCAGCTTAGATCGGGGGGCCTCGTACGAGCAGTACTTC
CASSLDRGASYEQYF
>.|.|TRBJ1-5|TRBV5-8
TGTGCCAGCAGCTTGGGCGGGGTCCCCAATCAGCCCCAGCATTTT
CASSLGGVPNQPQHF
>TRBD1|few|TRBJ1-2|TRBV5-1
TGCGCCAGCAGACAAACCCTACAGGGGGCGCGGGAGAACACCTTC
CASRQTLQGARENTF
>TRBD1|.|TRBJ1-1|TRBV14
TGTGCCAGCAGCAAGACAGGGGATTACACTGAAGCTTTCTTT
CASSKTGDYTEAFF
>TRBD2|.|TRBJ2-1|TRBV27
TGTGCCAGCAGTCCTCTATATATTAGCGGGGGGGACTCCTACAATGAGCAGTTCTTC
CASSPLYISGGDSYNEQFF
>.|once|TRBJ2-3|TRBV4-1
TGCGCCAGCAGCCAAGAGAGACCGAGACTAAGCACAGATACGCAGTATTTT
CASSQERPRLSTDTQYF
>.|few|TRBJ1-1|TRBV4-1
TGCGCCAGCAGCCAAGTCCACCGCGAGAACACTGAAGCTTTCTTT
CASSQVHRENTEAFF
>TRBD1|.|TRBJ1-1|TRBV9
TGTGCCAGCAGCGCACAGGGGGGTGAAGCTTTCTTT
CASSAQGGEAFF
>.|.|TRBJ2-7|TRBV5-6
TGTGCCAGCAGCTTGGAGGCTGGGCGATTCACCTACGAGCAGTACTTC
CASSLEAGRFTYEQYF
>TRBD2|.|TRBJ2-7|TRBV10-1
TGCGCCAGCAGCAAGGGACTAGATAGCTCCTACGAGCAGTACTTC
CASSKGLDSSYEQYF
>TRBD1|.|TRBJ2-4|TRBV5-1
TGCGCCAGCAGCTTGGGACAGGGGGCGGGCGTACCCAAAAACATTCAGTACTTC
CASSLGQGAGVPKNIQYF
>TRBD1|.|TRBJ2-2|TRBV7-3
TGTGCCAGCAGCTTCCGGACAGGCCGCACCGGGGAGCTGTTTTTT
CASSFRTGRTGELFF
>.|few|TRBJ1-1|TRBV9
TGTGCCAGCAGCGTAGCTTCGGGTACTGAAGCTTTCTTT
CASSVASGTEAFF
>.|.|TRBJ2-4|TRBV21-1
TGTGCCAGCAGCAAGGAAACAGGAGTAGCCAAAAACATTCAGTACTTC
CASSKETGVAKNIQYF
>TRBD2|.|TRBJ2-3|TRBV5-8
TGTGCCAGCAGAACCTCCGGGACTAGCGGGGACGCAGATACGCAGTATTTT
CASRTSGTSGDADTQYF
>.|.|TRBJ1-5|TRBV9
TGTGCCAGCAGCCCACATGGACGGAGGGATCAGCCCCAGCATTTT
CASSPHGRRDQPQHF
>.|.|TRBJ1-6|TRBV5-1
TGCGCCAGCAGCCCCGGGGACTGGACACCCCTCCACTTT
CASSPGDWTPLHF
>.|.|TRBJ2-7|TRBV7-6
TGTGCCAGCAGCCTCGCCCGATTGCAGGAGCAGTACTTC
CASSLARLQEQYF
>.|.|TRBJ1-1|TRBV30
TGTGCCTCCTTCAGAGGCGGCGTGGGAGCTTTCTTT
CASFRGGVGAFF
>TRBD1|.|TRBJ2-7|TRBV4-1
TGCGCCAGCAGCCGGGGGACAGGGCACTACGAGCAGTACTTC
CASSRGTGHYEQYF
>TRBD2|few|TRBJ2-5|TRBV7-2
TGTGCCAGCAGCTTATCCCAAGCGGGGGGGCAAGAGACCCAGTACTTC
CASSLSQAGGQETQYF
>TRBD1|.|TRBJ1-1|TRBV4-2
TGTGCCAGCAGCCAAGAGGACAGGGGATTGAACACTGAAGCTTTCTTT
CASSQEDRGLNTEAFF
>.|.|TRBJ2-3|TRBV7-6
TGTGCCAGCAGCTTAGGAGCGGAGGATACGCAGTATTTT
CASSLGAEDTQYF
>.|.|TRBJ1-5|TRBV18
TGTGCCAGCTCACCTTCCGACAGGTCAGGAAGTCAGCCCCAGCATTTT
CASSPSDRSGSQPQHF
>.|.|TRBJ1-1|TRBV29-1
TGCAGCGTTGAAACTCCACAGGTGAACACTGAAGCTTTCTTT
CSVETPQVNTEAFF
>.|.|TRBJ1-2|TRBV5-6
TGTGCCAGCAGCTTGGATAATCGGGTCTTAGTCTATGGCTACACCTTC
CASSLDNRVLVYGYTF
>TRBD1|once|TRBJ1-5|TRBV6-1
TGTGCCAGCAGTGAAGTTGGGACAGGGGGCAATCAGCCCCAGCATTTT
CASSEVGTGGNQPQHF